These 32 T cell receptor beta chains originate from one sample sequenced in a study of T cell responses to AZD1222 COVID-19 vaccine. TCRdb keeps only in-frame clones here, not all; method: immunoSEQ multiplex PCR. There are approximately 80,000 clones in the sample; 75% to 90% occur only once, and 5% to 6% lies in the top ten. This sample comprised peripheral blood, obtained on day 0 of AZD1222 vaccination. The origin of the receptors is an adult in good health.

The chain joins TRBV27 to TRBJ1-1, with unresolved D. The V and J ends lost 2 bases and 1 base respectively, with 8 bases between them. Germline CDR1 is MNHEY and CDR2 is SMNVEV (reference sequence). This CDR3 has 14 amino acids. The CDR3 DNA follows: TGTGCCAGCAGTTTAGTGGCAGCGAACACTGAAGCTTTCTTT. This codes for CASSLVAANTEAFF.

The rearrangement links TRBV28 to TRBJ1-6, with D uncertain. Trimming took off 9 bases at V and 8 bases at J, with 29 bases between the two ends. Per germline, CDR1 MDHEN and CDR2 SYDVKM. The CDR3 runs to 18 residues. CDR3 nucleotide sequence: TGTGCCAGTCAAGTTTCCGTTCGACGGAGGAGCCGAGATTCACCCCTCCACTTT. The encoded protein is CASQVSVRRRSRDSPLHF.

The chain employs TRBV20-1 and TRBJ2-7, with TRBD1 matching 7 bases. This CDR3 contains 11 residues. The germline V gene encodes CDR1 DFQATT and CDR2 SNEGSKA (reference sequence). J was trimmed by 3 bases and V by 5 bases; bases with no gene match: 1. CDR3 in DNA: TGCAGTGCTGGGGACAGCTACGAGCAGTACTTC. Encoded protein: CSAGDSYEQYF.

This clone was recorded once. The V and J genes are TRBV18 and TRBJ1-1, with D unclear. The V and J ends lost 3 bases and 1 base respectively, with 15 bases between them. CDR1 and CDR2 from the germline V gene are KGHSH and LQKENI. This CDR3 is built from 16 residues. The CDR3 reads CASSPRHVLSNTEAFF. CDR3 DNA: TGTGCCAGCTCACCCCGCCATGTTCTGTCGAACACTGAAGCTTTCTTT.

V usage is TRBV18 and J usage is TRBJ1-2; 9 nucleotides agree with TRBD1. Germline V gene lookup returns CDR1 KGHSH and CDR2 LQKENI. This CDR3 is built from 14 residues. V lost 3 bases to trimming and J lost 6 bases; unmatched junction nucleotides: 5. This CDR3 reads CASSPTGGADGYTF. The DNA of the CDR3 is TGTGCCAGCTCACCCACAGGGGGCGCCGATGGCTACACCTTC.

The gene calls are TRBV5-5 and TRBJ1-4; a possible D gene is TRBD1 (5 bases). V was cut by 6 bases and J by 9 bases, with 21 bases left in between. CDR1 is SGHKS, CDR2 YYEKEE, per germline (reference sequence). The CDR3 consists of 15 residues. CDR3 DNA: TGTGCCAGCACCCTCGACGGGGGGGAGTACCAAAAACTGTTTTTT. Translating gives CASTLDGGEYQKLFF.

The V gene is TRBV5-1, the J gene TRBJ1-2, with D perhaps matching TRBD1 (5 bases). V lost 4 bases and J lost 2, with 9 bases in between. CDR3 length: 13 residues. Germline V gene data show CDR1 as SGHRS and CDR2 as YFSETQ. CDR3 sequence: CASSTDSNYGYTF. The CDR3 region has the DNA TGCGCCAGCAGCACCGACAGCAACTATGGCTACACCTTC.

The CDR3 loop reads CASSLAGTGGYGYTF. The CDR3 DNA reads as TGCGCCAGCAGCTTGGCCGGGACAGGGGGCTATGGCTACACCTTC. The chain employs TRBV5-1 and TRBJ1-2, with TRBD1 matching 11 bases. The V and J ends lost 0 bases and 4 bases, in that order; junction bases with no gene match: 2. The CDR3 covers 15 residues. Germline loops: CDR1 SGHRS, CDR2 YFSETQ.

The J gene is TRBJ2-3, the V gene TRBV7-6; D is possibly TRBD2 (5 bases). This CDR3 has 14 residues. The V end lost 5 bases, the J end lost 2 bases, and 11 bases lay between the germline ends. Germline CDR1 reads SGHVS; CDR2 reads FNYEAQ. CDR3 DNA: TGTGCCAGCAGCCCGAGCGGATTCACAGATACGCAGTATTTT. Translated, it gives CASSPSGFTDTQYF.

The chain has TRBV19 and TRBJ1-2; no clear D. CDR3 length: 12 residues. CDR1 is LNHDA, CDR2 SQIVND, per germline (reference sequence). V was clipped by 5 bases and J by 4 bases, with 8 bases between them. The CDR3 is CASSPGAYGYTF. The CDR3 DNA sequence: TGTGCCAGTAGTCCCGGCGCCTATGGCTACACCTTC.

J is TRBJ1-1 and V is TRBV4-1; unclear D gene. CDR3 length: 15 residues. Per the germline V gene, CDR1 is MGHRA and CDR2 is YSYEKL. With 1 base removed from V and 1 base from J, the gap between germline ends came to 10 bases. The chain's CDR3 is CASSQGLLANTEAFF. CDR3 nucleotide sequence: TGCGCCAGCAGCCAAGGCCTCCTAGCGAACACTGAAGCTTTCTTT.

The chain employs TRBV12-5 and TRBJ2-2, with 7 positions matching TRBD1. Losses at the gene ends were 2 bases for V and 1 base for J; bases not matched to a gene: 10. The length of the CDR3 is 18 residues. Germline-derived CDR1 and CDR2 are LGHNT and FRNRAP. The CDR3 loop reads CASGLTFPGQMNTGELFF. The CDR3 DNA reads TGTGCTAGTGGTTTGACTTTTCCGGGACAGATGAACACCGGGGAGCTGTTTTTT.

The J gene is TRBJ2-2, the V gene TRBV3-1 (or the pseudogene TRBV3-2); D gene unclear. The CDR3 covers 15 residues. V was shortened by 1 base and J by 3 bases, with 9 bases between the two germline ends. Germline values: CDR1 LGHDT, CDR2 YNNKEL (reference sequence). Here the CDR3 reads CASSQVSFHTGELFF. In nucleotides, the CDR3 is TGTGCCAGCAGCCAAGTGAGTTTCCACACCGGGGAGCTGTTTTTT.

The rearrangement joins TRBV12-3 or TRBV12-4 to TRBJ1-2, with D uncertain. CDR3 size: 10 residues. Trimming removed 7 bases at V and 11 bases at J, with 11 bases between. CDR3 sequence (DNA): TGTGCCAGCAATCCGCACCAGTACACCTTC. It specifies CASNPHQYTF.

Only a few counts were recorded for this clone. The CDR3 loop is CASSLIFGGLEAFF. CDR3 coding DNA: TGTGCCAGCAGCTTGATATTTGGGGGGCTTGAAGCTTTCTTT. The V call is TRBV5-5, the J call TRBJ1-1; a possible D gene is TRBD1 (6 bases). The germline V and J ends were trimmed by 1 base and 7 bases, with 14 bases remaining between them. Germline V gene data show CDR1 as SGHKS and CDR2 as YYEKEE (reference sequence). CDR3 length: 14 amino acids.

The chain carries TRBV12-3 or TRBV12-4 and TRBJ1-2, with D maybe TRBD1 (5 bases). The CDR3 runs 13 residues. The ends were cut back, 4 bases at V and 8 bases at J, with 14 bases in the middle. Written as DNA, the CDR3 is TGTGCCAGCAGTTACGGGACTCATAGAGGCTACACCTTC. This encodes CASSYGTHRGYTF.

This chain joins TRBV28 and TRBJ2-5, with D maybe TRBD1 (6 bases). Germline CDR1 reads MDHEN; CDR2 reads SYDVKM. The CDR3 runs to 14 residues. V gave up 6 bases and J gave up 2 bases, with 13 bases separating them. The CDR3 bases are TGTGCCAGCAGCCTAGACAGGACTCAAGAGACCCAGTACTTC. This encodes CASSLDRTQETQYF.

The CDR3, as DNA: TGTGCCAGCAGCCCCCTCGGAGGGGGAAGCACAGATACGCAGTATTTT. Residues: CASSPLGGGSTDTQYF. V gene TRBV9 combines with J gene TRBJ2-3, with D perhaps TRBD1 or TRBD2 (6 bases each). In germline, CDR1 is SGDLS, CDR2 YYNGEE. The CDR3 sequence is 16 residues long. V lost 4 bases and J lost 0, with 15 bases in between.

The chain joins TRBV7-2 to TRBJ2-7; TRBD1 agrees at 7 bases. V trimming: 5 bases; J trimming: 5 bases; junction bases outside the gene matches: 9. The CDR3 has 14 residues. Germline assignment: CDR1 SGHTA and CDR2 FQGNSA. The CDR3 coding sequence is TGTGCCAGCAGCCTAACGACAGGGCGCCACGAGCAGTACTTC. It translates to CASSLTTGRHEQYF.

The rearrangement joins TRBV19 to TRBJ2-6, with no clear D. Trimming left V 1 base short and J 3 bases short, with 7 bases between. The CDR3 consists of 15 residues. Germline assignment: CDR1 LNHDA and CDR2 SQIVND (reference sequence). Written as DNA, the CDR3 is TGTGCCAGTAGTATAGGGGAACTTGGGGCCAACGTCCTGACTTTC. Encoded protein: CASSIGELGANVLTF. Supplemented by reference TRBV19 and TRBJ2-6, the full variable domain reads DGGITQSPKYLFRKEGQNVTLSCEQNLNHDAMYWYRQDPGQGLRLIYYSQIVNDFQKGDIAEGYSVSREKKESFPLTVTSAQKNPTAFYLCASSIGELGANVLTFGAGSRLTVL.

The genes are TRBV19 and TRBJ2-7, with D perhaps being TRBD1 or TRBD2 (5 bases each). This CDR3 spans 15 amino acids. The V and J ends lost 7 bases and 0 bases respectively, with 16 bases between them. Germline CDR1 is LNHDA and CDR2 is SQIVND (reference sequence). As DNA, the CDR3 is TGTGCCAGTACTATTGGGGCGGGTAGCTCCTACGAGCAGTACTTC. Translating it yields CASTIGAGSSYEQYF.

The V call is TRBV6-5, the J call TRBJ1-1, with D maybe TRBD1 (6 bases). Germline CDR1 and CDR2: MNHEY and SVGAGI. The CDR3 is made up of 15 amino acids. Trimming took off 7 bases at V and 0 bases at J, with 15 bases between the two ends. The CDR3 sequence: CASTEGVFMNTEAFF. CDR3 in DNA: TGTGCCAGCACCGAGGGGGTCTTCATGAACACTGAAGCTTTCTTT.

The J gene is TRBJ1-5, the V gene TRBV5-1; D not certain. Looked up from germline, CDR1 is SGHRS and CDR2 is YFSETQ. The CDR3 totals 13 residues. V lost 0 bases and J 7 bases, leaving 8 bases between the germline ends. The chain's CDR3 is CASSLDGYQPQHF. As DNA, the CDR3 is TGCGCCAGCAGCTTGGACGGCTACCAGCCCCAGCATTTT. Drawing the rest from reference TRBV5-1 and TRBJ1-5, the complete variable domain is KAGVTQTPRYLIKTRGQQVTLSCSPISGHRSVSWYQQTPGQGLQFLFEYFSETQRNKGNFPGRFSGRQFSNSRSEMNVSTLELGDSALYLCASSLDGYQPQHFGDGTRLSIL.

Only one count was recorded for this clone. Here the CDR3 reads CASYGGGYGYTF. CDR3 sequence (DNA): TGTGCCAGCTATGGGGGGGGCTATGGCTACACCTTC. The chain combines TRBV12-3 or TRBV12-4 with TRBJ1-2; possible D gene TRBD1, 5 bases. The CDR3 has 12 amino acids. Between the trimmed V and J ends, which lost 8 bases and 4 bases, there was a span of 11 bases.

The chain is built from TRBV6-5 and TRBJ1-5, with D maybe TRBD1 (6 bases). The CDR3 runs 15 residues. CDR1 is MNHEY, CDR2 SVGAGI, per germline. The V end was cut by 2 bases, the J end by 1 base, with 9 bases between. CDR3 region: CASSYRGSSNQPQHF. CDR3 coding DNA: TGTGCCAGCAGTTACAGGGGGTCGAGCAATCAGCCCCAGCATTTT.

This sequence joins TRBV4-1 and TRBJ1-5; D gene uncertain. The CDR3 covers 15 residues. Per the germline V gene, CDR1 is MGHRA and CDR2 is YSYEKL. Trimming shortened V by 3 bases and J by 0 bases, and 9 bases separated the two germline ends. The CDR3 loop is CASSQSKYSNQPQHF. The CDR3 bases are TGCGCCAGCAGCCAGAGCAAGTATAGCAATCAGCCCCAGCATTTT.

This chain connects TRBV7-9 to TRBJ1-2; D gene ambiguous. The CDR3 extends over 14 amino acids. The ends were cut back, 1 base at V and 7 bases at J, with 13 bases in the middle. Germline V gene lookup returns CDR1 SEHNR and CDR2 FQNEAQ (reference sequence). The CDR3 loop reads CASSLDFSGSGYTF. The CDR3 region has the DNA TGTGCCAGCAGCTTAGATTTCAGTGGGTCTGGCTACACCTTC.

The chain recombines TRBV13 with TRBJ2-5; D gene uncertain. The CDR3 totals 14 residues. Germline values: CDR1 PRHDT, CDR2 FYEKMQ (reference sequence). Trimming removed 2 bases from V and 1 base from J, with 8 bases in between. The DNA of the CDR3 is TGTGCCAGCAGCTTAAGACGAAGCCAAGAGACCCAGTACTTC. Protein product: CASSLRRSQETQYF.

CDR3 nucleotide sequence: TGTGCCAGCAGCCCTTCGGGGGGGACGACTGAAGCTTTCTTT. Translating gives CASSPSGGTTEAFF. This sequence joins TRBV7-3 and TRBJ1-1, with D possibly being TRBD1 (5 bases). Trimming stripped 5 bases from V and 5 bases from J, with 15 bases between. Per the germline V gene, CDR1 is SGHTA and CDR2 is FQGTGA. This CDR3 has 14 amino acids.

This chain uses TRBV11-2 with TRBJ2-7, with D unclear. CDR1 and CDR2 (germline): SGHAT, FQNNGV. The CDR3 sequence is 13 residues long. V dropped 3 bases and J dropped 6 bases, with 12 bases sitting between them. CDR3 DNA: TGTGCCAGCAGCTTTCACACAAATACCGAGCAGTACTTC. Its translation is CASSFHTNTEQYF.

For the CDR3, the DNA is TGTGCCAGCAGCTCCCGGACAGGGAAGGAAGCTTTCTTT. It specifies CASSSRTGKEAFF. V gene TRBV11-3 combines with J gene TRBJ1-1, with 8 bases aligning to TRBD1. V shed 4 bases and J 8 bases; nucleotides not matched to a gene: 6. Germline lookup yields CDR1 SGHNT and CDR2 YENEEA. This CDR3 region has 13 residues.

This clone was picked up a small number of times. This chain joins TRBV6-5 and TRBJ2-7; 7 nucleotides match TRBD2. The length of the CDR3 is 13 residues. CDR1 and CDR2 (germline): MNHEY, SVGAGI. V was clipped by 8 bases and J by 5 bases; unmatched bases: 9. The CDR3 is CASLEGGGHEQYF. As DNA, the CDR3 is TGTGCCAGCCTGGAAGGCGGGGGACACGAGCAGTACTTC.